This T cell receptor (beta chain) emerged from a study of Graves' ophthalmopathy and Graves' hyperthyroidism. General study points: Forecasting of ophthalmopathy progression by the model achieved almost 71% sensitivity and about 77% specificity.

Hyperthyroidism was considered stable when no ophthalmopathy appeared within 18 months of follow-up. No donor had other autoimmune disease, uncontrolled infection, pregnancy or lactation. Investigators amplified TCR beta CDR3 regions from RNA transcripts. Amplification began with first-round RT-PCR using HTBI primers, then second-round multiplex PCR was performed. TCRdb reanalysed the multiplex PCR reads using MiXCR and keeps one entry per CDR3 protein. The repertoire holds about 370,000 distinct CDR3 sequences, with 17% as singletons. This clonotype appeared many times. Its cognate antigen is unknown. The V gene end was trimmed by 3 bases and the J gene end by 5 bases; junction bases not matched to a gene: 11. CDR3 length: 15 amino acids. Germline loops: CDR1 DFQATT, CDR2 SNEGSKA (reference sequence).

The chain uses TRBV20-1 and TRBJ2-5; 8 nucleotides agree with TRBD2. The receptor's source is an adult woman with stable Graves' hyperthyroidism. Source material: peripheral blood. This CDR3 reads CSARGTRPLVETQYF. CDR3 bases: TGCAGTGCTAGGGGGACTAGACCGTTGGTTGAGACCCAGTACTTC.